Following are 12 T cell receptor beta chains from one sample sequenced in a study of cytomegalovirus exposure and HLA in healthy donors. PCR primers comprised 60 Vbeta and 13 Jbeta primers. The protocol was immunoSEQ multiplex PCR, while the TCRdb copy is restricted to in-frame clones and leaves out a portion. In total, the table holds some 52,000 clones. Sequencing input: PBMCs. These receptors were collected from a woman in her sixties in good health and CMV-seropositive.

The V gene is TRBV18, the J gene TRBJ1-5, with a possible D match to TRBD1 (6 bases). The germline V gene encodes CDR1 KGHSH and CDR2 LQKENI. Trimming stripped 1 base from V and 1 base from J, with 14 bases between. This CDR3 has 17 amino acids. CDR3 region: CASSPRSTGLSNQPQHF. The CDR3 nucleotides are TGTGCCAGCTCACCACGAAGTACAGGGTTGAGCAATCAGCCCCAGCATTTT.

The chain uses TRBV7-2 and TRBJ2-3; the match to TRBD2 covers 12 bases. V gave up 1 base and J gave up 2 bases; unmatched junction bases: 7. The germline V gene has CDR1 SGHTA and CDR2 FQGNSA. This CDR3 has 18 residues. CDR3 loop: CASSLGYGLAGPTDTQYF. The CDR3, as DNA: TGTGCCAGCAGCTTAGGTTATGGACTAGCGGGGCCCACAGATACGCAGTATTTT.

V and J are TRBV6-5 and TRBJ2-1, with 7 bases that match TRBD2. The germline V gene encodes CDR1 MNHEY and CDR2 SVGAGI. Trimming cost V 8 bases and J 10 bases; bases outside gene matches: 2. This CDR3 is built from 10 residues. The CDR3, as DNA: TGTGCCAGCTGGGAGGGAGAGCAGTTCTTC. Its protein product is CASWEGEQFF.

The chain recombines TRBV5-1 with TRBJ1-4; D ambiguous. V lost 1 base and J lost 3, with 4 bases in between. This CDR3 comprises 13 residues. Germline V lookup: CDR1 SGHRS, CDR2 YFSETQ. CDR3 amino acids: CASSLSPNEKLFF. CDR3 in DNA: TGCGCCAGCAGCTTGTCTCCTAATGAAAAACTGTTTTTT. Supplemented by reference TRBV5-1 and TRBJ1-4, the full variable domain reads KAGVTQTPRYLIKTRGQQVTLSCSPISGHRSVSWYQQTPGQGLQFLFEYFSETQRNKGNFPGRFSGRQFSNSRSEMNVSTLELGDSALYLCASSLSPNEKLFFGSGTQLSVL.

The CDR3 protein is CASSDGPSVGTGELFF. As DNA, the CDR3 is TGCGCCAGCAGCGACGGACCTAGCGTAGGCACCGGGGAGCTGTTTTTT. The J gene is TRBJ2-2, the V gene TRBV5-1; tentative D call: TRBD2 (6 bases). The CDR3 spans 16 residues. Per germline, CDR1 SGHRS and CDR2 YFSETQ. With 4 bases removed from V and 4 bases from J, the gap between germline ends came to 17 bases. Variable domain in full (rest from reference TRBV5-1 and TRBJ2-2): KAGVTQTPRYLIKTRGQQVTLSCSPISGHRSVSWYQQTPGQGLQFLFEYFSETQRNKGNFPGRFSGRQFSNSRSEMNVSTLELGDSALYLCASSDGPSVGTGELFFGEGSRLTVL.

The chain employs TRBV5-6 and TRBJ2-7, with 7 bases lining up with TRBD1. The germline V gene encodes CDR1 SGHDT and CDR2 YYEEEE. With V trimmed by 5 bases and J by 6 bases, 11 bases remained unmatched. The CDR3 covers 14 residues. CDR3 nucleotides: TGTGCCAGCAGTTGGAAGACAGGGCTCCGCGAGCAGTACTTC. As protein: CASSWKTGLREQYF.

The genes are TRBV11-3 and TRBJ1-1, with a tentative D call TRBD1 (5 bases). Trimming removed 3 bases from V and 1 base from J, with 9 bases in between. CDR1 and CDR2 from the germline V gene are SGHNT and YENEEA. The CDR3 consists of 14 residues. CDR3 sequence reads: CASSFGHQNTEAFF. CDR3 DNA sequence: TGTGCCAGCAGCTTCGGACACCAGAACACTGAAGCTTTCTTT. The whole variable domain, remainder taken from reference TRBV11-3 and TRBJ1-1, is EAGVVQSPRYKIIEKKQPVAFWCNPISGHNTLYWYLQNLGQGPELLIRYENEEAVDDSQLPKDRFSAERLKGVDSTLKIQPAELGDSAVYLCASSFGHQNTEAFFGQGTRLTVV.

Written as DNA, the CDR3 is TGTGCCGGCGGGTCCACAGGGAATAATGAAAAACTGTTTTTT. It specifies CAGGSTGNNEKLFF. This chain links TRBV27 with TRBJ1-4; the D gene is possibly TRBD1 (6 bases). The CDR3 has 14 amino acids. Germline values: CDR1 MNHEY, CDR2 SMNVEV (reference sequence). The ends were cut back, 11 bases at V and 4 bases at J, with 17 bases in the middle.

The chain joins TRBV6-5 to TRBJ2-7, with D perhaps matching TRBD2 (6 bases). Germline CDR1 and CDR2: MNHEY and SVGAGI. The ends were cut back, 2 bases at V and 5 bases at J, with 7 bases in the middle. The CDR3 has 12 amino acids. The CDR3 reads CASSYAGNEQYF. CDR3 coding DNA: TGTGCCAGCAGTTACGCGGGGAACGAGCAGTACTTC.

The genes are TRBV12-5 and TRBJ1-2, with 10 bases identical to TRBD1. V lost 0 bases, J lost 7 bases, and 5 bases stayed unmatched. This CDR3 has 15 residues. Per the germline V gene, CDR1 is LGHNT and CDR2 is FRNRAP. The CDR3: CASGLVDRGPGGYTF. DNA for the CDR3: TGTGCTAGTGGTTTGGTAGACAGGGGGCCAGGTGGCTACACCTTC. The complete variable domain, with remaining parts taken from reference TRBV12-5 and TRBJ1-2, reads DARVTQTPRHKVTEMGQEVTMRCQPILGHNTVFWYRQTMMQGLELLAYFRNRAPLDDSGMPKDRFSAEMPDATLATLKIQPSEPRDSAVYFCASGLVDRGPGGYTFGSGTRLTVV.

The genes are TRBV5-4 and TRBJ1-1; D perhaps matches TRBD1 (5 bases). V lost 6 bases and J 4 bases, leaving 16 bases between the germline ends. Germline V lookup: CDR1 SGHNT, CDR2 YYREEE (reference sequence). The CDR3 length is 14 residues. The CDR3 sequence: CASNRWGGTTEAFF. DNA of the CDR3: TGTGCCAGCAACCGATGGGGCGGGACCACTGAAGCTTTCTTT. The whole variable domain, filled in from reference TRBV5-4 and TRBJ1-1, reads ETGVTQSPTHLIKTRGQQVTLRCSSQSGHNTVSWYQQALGQGPQFIFQYYREEENGRGNFPPRFSGLQFPNYSSELNVNALELDDSALYLCASNRWGGTTEAFFGQGTRLTVV.

The V call is TRBV18, the J call TRBJ1-1; 8 bases map to TRBD1. CDR3 length: 15 residues. Trimming at V came to 3 bases and at J to 5 bases, leaving 8 bases not matched to a gene. Germline V gene sequence: CDR1 KGHSH, CDR2 LQKENI. As DNA, the CDR3 is TGTGCCAGCTCACCGGACAGGGAAGCATGGACTGAAGCTTTCTTT. As protein: CASSPDREAWTEAFF.